This TCR beta chain came from a study of low-dose radiotherapy and immunotherapy resistance in tumors. Study-wide background: Those assigned to Cohort 2 were treated with 1 Gy per fraction every two weeks (13 Gy in total over 26 weeks).

Patients with advanced, tumor-infiltrating lymphocyte-negative solid tumors were eligible. TRAV- and TRBV-specific primers were used for first-strand cDNA, which covered alpha and beta chains. The TCRs were subjected to amplification over 20 PCR cycles employing a constant-region primer in conjunction with a V-primer adapter. TCRdb re-called the reads with MiXCR, one entry per CDR3 protein. The data contain 6,500 to 8,500 distinct CDR3 sequences, about 53% of them singletons. Germline CDR1 reads ENHRY; CDR2 reads SYGVKD. V lost 0 bases, J lost 0 bases, and 5 bases stayed unmatched. The CDR3 runs to 17 residues.

The source is a human donor with advanced metastatic prostate, ovarian, gallbladder or colorectal cancer (not recorded which). This table probably holds off-target reads from a library built for another chain. This chain links TRBV10-3 with TRBJ2-4; TRBD1 agrees at 7 bases. CDR3 in amino acids: CAISESPGQLAKNIQYF. Written as DNA, the CDR3 is TGTGCCATCAGTGAGTCACCGGGACAGCTAGCCAAAAACATTCAGTACTTC.